The 27 T cell receptor beta chains below all came from one sample that was sequenced in a study of response to subunit inactivated influenza vaccine. Using its own MiXCR run on the RT-PCR reads, TCRdb lists one record per CDR3 protein. Among more than 700,000 distinct CDR3 sequences, roughly 20% were seen once, and the ten largest hold more than 8.5%. Sequencing used PBMCs from blood, obtained roughly 5 days after vaccination. These receptors originate from a man aged 45-60 years who received an inactivated influenza vaccine.

This chain joins TRBV20-1 and TRBJ2-5; 10 bases are shared with TRBD2. This CDR3 has 16 amino acids. Germline V gene lookup returns CDR1 DFQATT and CDR2 SNEGSKA (reference sequence). V lost 6 bases and J lost 7; bases outside the gene matches: 17. CDR3 nucleotides: TGCAGTGCCATCAGCCCAGCGGGAGGGCCTTTGATGACCCAGTACTTC. Protein: CSAISPAGGPLMTQYF.

This chain connects TRBV7-9 to TRBJ2-3; possible D gene TRBD1, 5 bases. The V gene's germline CDR1 is SEHNR and CDR2 FQNEAQ (reference sequence). This CDR3 is 15 amino acids long. Trimming took 5 bases from V and 2 from J, leaving 14 bases between them. The CDR3 sequence: CASSRGDLDTDTQYF. The CDR3, as DNA: TGTGCCAGCAGCAGGGGCGATCTTGACACAGATACGCAGTATTTT. The whole variable domain, filled in from reference TRBV7-9 and TRBJ2-3, reads DTGVSQNPRHKITKRGQNVTFRCDPISEHNRLYWYRQTLGQGPEFLTYFQNEAQLEKSRLLSDRFSAERPKGSFSTLEIQRTEQGDSAMYLCASSRGDLDTDTQYFGPGTRLTVL.

This clonotype was detected only a few times. The V call is TRBV5-1, the J call TRBJ2-1, with 7 bases matching TRBD2. This CDR3 has 17 residues. Germline V gene lookup returns CDR1 SGHRS and CDR2 YFSETQ. Trimming cost V 0 bases and J 5 bases; bases outside gene matches: 11. The CDR3 spells CASSLATSGGPHNEQFF. CDR3 bases: TGCGCCAGCAGCTTGGCCACGTCGGGGGGTCCCCACAATGAGCAGTTCTTC.

The chain is built from TRBV4-3 and TRBJ2-3; no firm D call. The length of the CDR3 is 14 residues. V gave up 3 bases and J gave up 2 bases, with 9 bases separating them. From germline, CDR1 is LGHNA and CDR2 YSLEER. In DNA form, the CDR3 reads TGCGCCAGCAGCCATGGTAGTGCCACAGATACGCAGTATTTT. Amino acid sequence: CASSHGSATDTQYF.

The V and J genes are TRBV12-3 or TRBV12-4 and TRBJ2-1; TRBD2 aligns across 9 bases. V trimming: 4 bases; J trimming: 4 bases; junction bases outside the gene matches: 5. This CDR3 is built from 15 residues. CDR3 region: CASSSPGLAYNEQFF. CDR3 bases: TGTGCCAGCAGTTCCCCCGGACTAGCGTACAATGAGCAGTTCTTC.

V gene TRBV5-8 combines with J gene TRBJ2-3; D is uncertain. V gave up 1 base and J gave up 2 bases, with 8 bases separating them. Germline V lookup: CDR1 SGHTS, CDR2 YDEGEE. The CDR3 extends over 14 amino acids. CDR3 loop: CASSLRRITDTQYF. As DNA, the CDR3 is TGTGCCAGCAGCTTGCGACGTATCACAGATACGCAGTATTTT.

The chain links TRBV7-9 to TRBJ1-2; the match to TRBD1 covers 8 bases. The V and J ends lost 0 bases and 7 bases, in that order; junction bases with no gene match: 4. The CDR3 is 14 residues long. Germline CDR1 and CDR2: SEHNR and FQNEAQ (reference sequence). The CDR3 sequence is CASSLAQGALGYTF. The CDR3, as DNA: TGTGCCAGCAGCTTAGCCCAGGGGGCGCTTGGCTACACCTTC.

CDR3 in amino acids: CASSEVTGQPQHF. The CDR3 DNA reads TGTGCCAGCAGTGAAGTAACAGGTCAGCCCCAGCATTTT. The chain carries TRBV2 and TRBJ1-5; tentative D call: TRBD1 (5 bases). The CDR3 sequence is 13 residues long. Deletions cut 1 base from V and 6 bases from J, with 7 bases between. From germline, CDR1 is SNHLY and CDR2 FYNNEI.

This clonotype was recorded a few times. The gene calls are TRBV7-2 and TRBJ1-1; the match to TRBD1 covers 9 bases. V was clipped by 6 bases and J by 5 bases; unmatched bases: 10. This CDR3 is built from 15 residues. The germline CDR1 and CDR2 sequences are SGHTA and FQGNSA. Written as DNA, the CDR3 is TGTGCCAGCAGTTACCAACAGGGGGCTCGGACTGAAGCTTTCTTT. Its translation: CASSYQQGARTEAFF.

The CDR3 nucleotides read TGTGCCAGCTCACCCAACTACGGGGGCACTGAAGCTTTCTTT. Protein sequence: CASSPNYGGTEAFF. The chain uses TRBV18 and TRBJ1-1, with a weak D call TRBD1 (5 bases). The germline gives CDR1 KGHSH, CDR2 LQKENI. This CDR3 comprises 14 residues. V was shortened by 3 bases and J by 4 bases, with 12 bases between the two germline ends.

The V and J genes are TRBV7-2 and TRBJ2-7, with 8 bases identical to TRBD2. The CDR3 is 16 amino acids. Germline V gene lookup returns CDR1 SGHTA and CDR2 FQGNSA. V shed 5 bases, J shed 6 bases, and the junction held 15 bases outside the gene matches. The DNA of the CDR3 is TGTGCCAGCAGCCACCCACGGGGGGGAGGTCTTCGCGAGCAGTACTTC. Translating gives CASSHPRGGGLREQYF. The variable domain in full, completed from reference TRBV7-2 and TRBJ2-7, reads GAGVSQSPSNKVTEKGKDVELRCDPISGHTALYWYRQSLGQGLEFLIYFQGNSAPDKSGLPSDRFSAERTGGSVSTLTIQRTQQEDSAVYLCASSHPRGGGLREQYFGPGTRLTVT.

This clonotype was seen a handful of times. The chain has TRBV5-5 and TRBJ2-2; D unresolved. Deletions cut 1 base from V and 1 base from J, with 5 bases between. This CDR3 has 14 amino acids. Germline V gives CDR1 SGHKS, CDR2 YYEKEE (reference sequence). In nucleotides, the CDR3 is TGTGCCAGCAGCTTGTGGGGGAACACCGGGGAGCTGTTTTTT. This translates into CASSLWGNTGELFF.

In its sample, this clonotype was seen many times. DNA of the CDR3: TGCAGCGTTGCTACACTAGCGGGCGCCAACACCGGGGAGCTGTTTTTT. Protein sequence: CSVATLAGANTGELFF. J is TRBJ2-2 and V is TRBV29-1; 9 positions agree with TRBD2. The CDR3 sequence is 16 residues long. The germline V gene encodes CDR1 SQVTM and CDR2 ANQGSEA. V shed 4 bases, J shed 2 bases, and the junction held 8 bases outside the gene matches.

This chain uses TRBV10-3 with TRBJ2-1; D is unresolved. The ends were cut back, 0 bases at V and 10 bases at J, with 16 bases in the middle. CDR1 is ENHRY, CDR2 SYGVKD, per germline. The CDR3 extends over 15 amino acids. The CDR3 DNA reads TGTGCCATCAGTGAGTCTCAGGAACTAAGGCGGGAGCAGTTCTTC. Its translation is CAISESQELRREQFF.

A few counts support this clonotype. The rearrangement uses TRBV18 and TRBJ2-1, with D unresolved. Germline CDR1 KGHSH, CDR2 LQKENI. Trimming shortened V by 3 bases and J by 7 bases, and 16 bases separated the two germline ends. The CDR3 totals 15 residues. CDR3 DNA: TGTGCCAGCTCACCTCCCACGCCCGCCGGGAATGAGCAGTTCTTC. Amino acids: CASSPPTPAGNEQFF.

The chain's CDR3 is CASSLLVYEQFF. The CDR3 region has the DNA TGTGCCAGCAGTTTATTGGTCTATGAGCAGTTCTTC. The chain has TRBV12-3 or TRBV12-4 and TRBJ2-1; D uncertain. Between the trimmed V and J ends, which lost 2 bases and 8 bases, there was a span of 7 bases. The CDR3 contains 12 residues.

This clonotype has more than one count but fewer than ten. The chain carries TRBV5-1 and TRBJ2-1; D is unresolved. Germline assignment: CDR1 SGHRS and CDR2 YFSETQ. V was pared by 0 bases and J by 4 bases, with 11 bases between. CDR3 size: 15 residues. The CDR3 spells CASSLDSSFYNEQFF. CDR3 DNA: TGCGCCAGCAGCTTGGACAGTTCCTTTTACAATGAGCAGTTCTTC.

This chain links TRBV5-1 with TRBJ2-3; 7 nucleotides align to TRBD2. The germline gives CDR1 SGHRS, CDR2 YFSETQ. V gave up 2 bases and J gave up 7 bases; unmatched junction bases: 13. The CDR3 loop spans 16 amino acids. The CDR3: CASSFRLAPLPNTQYF. The CDR3 coding sequence is TGCGCCAGCAGCTTTAGACTAGCTCCCCTCCCGAATACGCAGTATTTT.

This clonotype occurred many times. The chain uses TRBV6-1 and TRBJ2-3, with 7 bases matching TRBD2. J gave up 0 bases and V 6 bases, and 3 bases lay outside the gene matches. The CDR3 has 14 amino acids. Germline V CDR1 and CDR2: MNHNS, SASEGT. DNA for the CDR3: TGTGCCAGCAGACGGGACTATAGCACAGATACGCAGTATTTT. Translated, it gives CASRRDYSTDTQYF.

This clonotype was detected a few times. The chain couples TRBV20-1 to TRBJ2-5; TRBD2 aligns across 16 bases. V shed 3 bases and J 5 bases; nucleotides not matched to a gene: 9. Germline assignment: CDR1 DFQATT and CDR2 SNEGSKA (reference sequence). This CDR3 has 17 amino acids. The CDR3 DNA follows: TGCAGTGCTAGGAAACCGGGACTAGCGGGAGGGCGGGAGACCCAGTACTTC. Encoded protein: CSARKPGLAGGRETQYF.

J is TRBJ2-1 and V is TRBV20-1; 14 positions agree with TRBD2. V lost 3 bases to trimming and J lost 4 bases; unmatched junction nucleotides: 5. The CDR3 runs to 16 residues. Per the germline V gene, CDR1 is DFQATT and CDR2 is SNEGSKA (reference sequence). CDR3 amino acids: CSASRLAGGHYNEQFF. CDR3 DNA: TGCAGTGCTAGCCGACTAGCGGGGGGGCATTACAATGAGCAGTTCTTC.

This clonotype was seen a handful of times. This chain links TRBV29-1 with TRBJ2-1; 9 bases are a match to TRBD2. Germline CDR1 is SQVTM and CDR2 is ANQGSEA. CDR3 length: 18 amino acids. J lost 4 bases, V lost 1 base, and 14 bases had no gene match. Written as DNA, the CDR3 is TGCAGCGTTGAAGGGAGACAGGGCCCTAGCGGGATTTACAATGAGCAGTTCTTC. This sequence encodes CSVEGRQGPSGIYNEQFF.

The chain uses TRBV24-1 and TRBJ1-6; D might be TRBD1 (5 bases). V was trimmed by 1 base and J by 14 bases, leaving 20 bases between them. Germline V gene sequence: CDR1 KGHDR, CDR2 SFDVKD. The CDR3 has 16 amino acids. In DNA, the CDR3 is TGTGCCACCAGTGATTTTGGGACCTACTTAATTCAGGCCCTCCACTTT. It translates to CATSDFGTYLIQALHF.

V gene TRBV7-2 combines with J gene TRBJ2-1; tentatively, D is TRBD1 or TRBD2 (6 bases each). The CDR3 length is 15 residues. Looked up from germline, CDR1 is SGHTA and CDR2 is FQGNSA. V lost 1 base and J 3 bases, leaving 10 bases between the germline ends. The CDR3 reads CASSLGGALYNEQFF. CDR3 nucleotide sequence: TGTGCCAGCAGCTTAGGGGGGGCCCTCTACAATGAGCAGTTCTTC.

This clonotype has more than one count but fewer than ten. This chain links TRBV6-1 with TRBJ2-3, with TRBD1 identical over 8 bases. Trimming removed 11 bases from V and 6 bases from J; junction bases left unmatched: 13. CDR3 length: 14 amino acids. CDR1 MNHNS and CDR2 SASEGT come from the germline V gene. For the CDR3, the DNA is TGTGCCGCATGTAAGCCAGGGGGCTGGGATACGCAGTATTTT. Protein: CAACKPGGWDTQYF.

The sample holds a few counts of this clonotype. This sequence joins TRBV24-1 and TRBJ2-3, with D maybe TRBD2 (7 bases). This CDR3 region has 15 residues. Germline V lookup: CDR1 KGHDR, CDR2 SFDVKD. The ends were cut back, 3 bases at V and 3 bases at J, with 12 bases in the middle. CDR3 nucleotide sequence: TGTGCCACCAGTGATCCCAGGGGAGGGACAGATACGCAGTATTTT. Protein product: CATSDPRGGTDTQYF.

The table lists this clonotype with a few counts. This sequence joins TRBV12-3 or TRBV12-4 and TRBJ2-5; 10 bases align to TRBD2. J gave up 5 bases and V 2 bases, and 8 bases lay outside the gene matches. This CDR3 has 16 residues. CDR3 protein: CASSLSASGGGETQYF. CDR3 DNA sequence: TGTGCCAGCAGTTTATCGGCTAGCGGGGGCGGGGAGACCCAGTACTTC.